These 4 T cell receptor beta chains came from one sample sequenced in a study of T-cell reconstitution after alpha-beta-depleted transplantation in children. During its preparation, the TCRbeta library received unique molecular identifiers. TCRdb ran MiXCR on the PCR reads and lists one entry per CDR3 protein. The sample yields 300,000 or so distinct CDR3 sequences, about a tenth seen once. The input for sequencing was PBMCs from the stem cell graft donor, taken from the stem cell graft. Source of these receptors: a human donor who donated a stem cell graft to a child with SCID.

There are many counts of this clonotype. J is TRBJ2-7 and V is TRBV29-1, with 8 nucleotides matching TRBD2. CDR1 is SQVTM, CDR2 ANQGSEA, per germline. J was trimmed by 2 bases and V by 8 bases; bases with no gene match: 5. The CDR3 contains 12 residues. The CDR3: CSISGGPYEQYF. In DNA form, the CDR3 reads TGCAGCATTTCGGGAGGGCCCTACGAGCAGTACTTC.

At least ten counts were recorded for this clonotype. The rearrangement links TRBV25-1 to TRBJ2-5, with D possibly TRBD2 on 5 matching bases. The V and J ends lost 3 bases and 6 bases respectively, with 14 bases between them. Germline CDR1 MGHDK, CDR2 SYGVNS. The length of the CDR3 is 14 residues. The chain's CDR3 is CASSDSSMVQTQYF. In DNA form, the CDR3 reads TGTGCCAGCAGTGATTCTAGCATGGTGCAGACCCAGTACTTC.

The rearrangement uses TRBV6-1 and TRBJ1-2, with D possibly being TRBD1 (6 bases). The CDR3 is made up of 15 amino acids. Per the germline V gene, CDR1 is MNHNS and CDR2 is SASEGT. The V and J ends lost 5 bases and 3 bases respectively, with 16 bases between them. The CDR3 DNA sequence: TGTGCCAGCAGTACCGTGTCCAGGGGTTACTATGGCTACACCTTC. Translating it yields CASSTVSRGYYGYTF.

The chain links TRBV29-1 to TRBJ2-4; D possibly corresponds to TRBD1 (5 bases). The CDR3 consists of 16 residues. Germline V lookup: CDR1 SQVTM, CDR2 ANQGSEA. V lost 7 bases to trimming and J lost 0 bases, with 19 bases between them. As DNA, the CDR3 is TGCAGCGCCCTTGAAGCAGGGTCTCTAGCCAAAAACATTCAGTACTTC. It encodes CSALEAGSLAKNIQYF.